Following are 29 T cell receptor beta chains from one sample sequenced in a study of cytomegalovirus exposure and HLA in healthy donors. The PCR contained 60 Vbeta and 13 Jbeta primers. Repertoires were generated with immunoSEQ multiplex PCR, while TCRdb's copy carries only in-frame clones and drops some. The profile covers 110,000 to 150,000 clones, with 75% appearing a single time and 7% taken by the ten largest. The material sequenced was PBMCs. The receptors derive from a man younger than 45 in good health and CMV-seronegative.

Only a few counts were recorded for this clone. V and J are TRBV6-6 and TRBJ1-5; D is possibly TRBD1 (5 bases). The germline CDR1 and CDR2 sequences are MNHNY and SVGAGI (reference sequence). With 5 bases removed from V and 7 bases from J, the gap between germline ends came to 15 bases. The CDR3 contains 14 residues. CDR3 in DNA: TGTGCCAGCAGTAGGGCCCCTCCAGGGCAGCCCCAGCATTTT. Its translation: CASSRAPPGQPQHF.

This chain links TRBV29-1 with TRBJ2-5; a weak D match, TRBD1 (6 bases). This CDR3 has 13 residues. The V gene lost 6 bases and the J gene lost 2 bases, with 13 bases spanning the gap. Germline CDR1 and CDR2: SQVTM and ANQGSEA. This chain's CDR3 is CSVARGQQETQYF. The CDR3 DNA sequence: TGCAGCGTAGCACGCGGACAGCAAGAGACCCAGTACTTC.

J is TRBJ2-5 and V is TRBV30, with a tentative D call TRBD2 (9 bases). CDR1 is GTSNPN, CDR2 SVGIG, per germline (reference sequence). CDR3 size: 16 residues. Trimming shortened V by 3 bases and J by 14 bases, and 31 bases separated the two germline ends. The CDR3 region is CAWRTGAFVSGGGYYF. CDR3 DNA sequence: TGTGCCTGGAGGACAGGGGCCTTCGTTAGCGGGGGCGGATATTACTTC.

The rearrangement links TRBV27 to TRBJ1-2; TRBD1 matches 7 bases. V was clipped by 6 bases and J by 5 bases; unmatched bases: 9. The CDR3 is made up of 14 amino acids. Per germline, CDR1 MNHEY and CDR2 SMNVEV (reference sequence). The CDR3 protein is CASRLTGAWYGYTF. The DNA of the CDR3 is TGTGCCAGCAGACTAACAGGGGCTTGGTATGGCTACACCTTC.

This chain joins TRBV5-1 and TRBJ1-1; D remains ambiguous. V was cut by 1 base and J by 1 base, with 11 bases left in between. CDR1 and CDR2 (germline): SGHRS, YFSETQ. The CDR3 covers 15 residues. In nucleotides, the CDR3 is TGCGCCAGCAGCTTGAACAGTTGGCGGAACACTGAAGCTTTCTTT. Its translation: CASSLNSWRNTEAFF.

There are a few counts of this clone. CDR3 region: CAIRSGTSGRALNEQYF. For the CDR3, the DNA is TGTGCCATCAGGTCCGGGACTAGCGGGAGGGCCCTGAACGAGCAGTACTTC. V gene TRBV10-3 combines with J gene TRBJ2-7; 16 bases are shared with TRBD2. J lost 5 bases, V lost 6 bases, and 10 bases had no gene match. Germline V gene data show CDR1 as ENHRY and CDR2 as SYGVKD. The CDR3 is 17 residues long.

The rearrangement uses TRBV7-7 and TRBJ2-1, with 9 nucleotides matching TRBD2. V lost 5 bases and J lost 7; bases outside the gene matches: 12. Germline values: CDR1 SSHAT, CDR2 FNYEAQ (reference sequence). CDR3 length: 16 amino acids. CDR3 sequence reads: CASSPLGGRAENEQFF. CDR3 DNA sequence: TGTGCCAGCAGCCCGTTGGGCGGGAGGGCCGAGAATGAGCAGTTCTTC. The variable domain in full, with the rest retrieved from reference TRBV7-7 and TRBJ2-1, is GAGVSQSPRYKVTKRGQDVTLRCDPISSHATLYWYQQALGQGPEFLTYFNYEAQPDKSGLPSDRFSAERPEGSISTLTIQRTEQRDSAMYRCASSPLGGRAENEQFFGPGTRLTVL.

This clone came up a few times. This sequence joins TRBV5-4 and TRBJ2-5, with 10 nucleotides matching TRBD2. V shed 4 bases and J 8 bases; nucleotides not matched to a gene: 8. There are 14 residues in the CDR3. Germline V gives CDR1 SGHNT, CDR2 YYREEE (reference sequence). CDR3 bases: TGTGCCAGCAGCGCGGAACTAGCGGGGCGAACCCAGTACTTC. Its translation: CASSAELAGRTQYF.

The V call is TRBV4-2, the J call TRBJ1-2; a weak D match, TRBD1 (5 bases). From germline, CDR1 is LGHNA and CDR2 YNFKEQ. Between the trimmed V and J ends, which lost 4 bases and 2 bases, there was a span of 17 bases. The CDR3 is 16 amino acids. CDR3: CASSLQGNGVNYGYTF. In DNA form, the CDR3 reads TGTGCCAGCAGCCTTCAGGGTAATGGGGTAAACTATGGCTACACCTTC.

The V gene is TRBV6-1, the J gene TRBJ1-1, with TRBD1 matching 8 bases. CDR3 length: 14 residues. Trimming at V came to 5 bases and at J to 1 base, leaving 3 bases not matched to a gene. Looked up from germline, CDR1 is MNHNS and CDR2 is SASEGT. The CDR3 sequence is CASSQGQGNTEAFF. In DNA, the CDR3 is TGTGCCAGCAGTCAAGGACAGGGGAACACTGAAGCTTTCTTT.

The chain is built from TRBV5-8 and TRBJ1-5; 7 nucleotides line up with TRBD1. This CDR3 spans 12 amino acids. V trimming: 4 bases; J trimming: 13 bases; junction bases outside the gene matches: 8. The germline V gene encodes CDR1 SGHTS and CDR2 YDEGEE. In DNA, the CDR3 is TGTGCCAGCAGCCCACCCAGGGGGATTCAGCATTTT. It translates to CASSPPRGIQHF. The whole variable domain, remainder taken from reference TRBV5-8 and TRBJ1-5, is EAGVTQSPTHLIKTRGQQATLRCSPISGHTSVYWYQQALGLGLQFLLWYDEGEERNRGNFPPRFSGRQFPNYSSELNVNALELEDSALYLCASSPPRGIQHFGDGTRLSIL.

This chain uses TRBV30 with TRBJ2-5; perhaps TRBD1 as D (6 bases). Looked up from germline, CDR1 is GTSNPN and CDR2 is SVGIG (reference sequence). V lost 4 bases, J lost 5 bases, and 8 bases lay in between. This CDR3 region has 11 residues. CDR3: CAWNRVETQYF. Here the CDR3 DNA reads TGTGCCTGGAACAGGGTCGAGACCCAGTACTTC.

The rearrangement joins TRBV28 to TRBJ1-3, with 7 bases that match TRBD1. Germline V gene data show CDR1 as MDHEN and CDR2 as SYDVKM. With 5 bases clipped from V and 0 bases from J, the junction kept 4 bases outside the gene matches. The CDR3 spans 15 residues. CDR3 in amino acids: CASSGTAFSGNTIYF. Written as DNA, the CDR3 is TGTGCCAGCAGTGGGACAGCCTTCTCTGGAAACACCATATATTTT.

This chain connects TRBV5-1 to TRBJ1-5, with D perhaps matching TRBD1 (5 bases). The CDR3 totals 15 residues. CDR1 and CDR2 from the germline V gene are SGHRS and YFSETQ. V shed 2 bases and J shed 2 bases, with 11 bases lying between them. The CDR3 loop reads CASSLGDLGNQPQHF. The CDR3 DNA is TGCGCCAGCAGCTTAGGGGACTTGGGCAATCAGCCCCAGCATTTT.

The chain links TRBV27 to TRBJ2-1, with TRBD2 identical over 10 bases. The J segment lost 4 bases and the V segment lost 2 bases, leaving 5 bases of the junction unmatched. CDR1 is MNHEY and CDR2 is SMNVEV in the germline V gene (reference sequence). There are 16 residues in the CDR3. CDR3 amino acids: CASSLRVAGGYNEQFF. The CDR3 coding sequence is TGTGCCAGCAGTTTACGTGTAGCGGGAGGTTACAATGAGCAGTTCTTC.

V is TRBV4-2 and J is TRBJ2-7, with TRBD2 matching over 8 bases. The CDR3 runs to 18 residues. CDR1 LGHNA and CDR2 YNFKEQ come from the germline V gene. V shed 0 bases, J shed 1 base, and the junction held 11 bases outside the gene matches. The CDR3 nucleotides are TGTGCCAGCAGCCAAGATCTGGGAGGACTAGCAAGGTCCTACGAGCAGTACTTC. Translation gives CASSQDLGGLARSYEQYF.

This clone was seen only a few times. This CDR3 is CASSSTGKSYEQYF. In DNA form, the CDR3 reads TGTGCCAGCAGTTCGACAGGGAAATCCTACGAGCAGTACTTC. This chain joins TRBV27 and TRBJ2-7; 7 bases align to TRBD1. From germline, CDR1 is MNHEY and CDR2 SMNVEV (reference sequence). The junction had 4 bases not matched to a gene; V was cut back by 4 bases and J by 1 base. The CDR3 length is 14 residues.

The rearrangement joins TRBV6-6 to TRBJ1-6; 7 bases match TRBD1. The germline gives CDR1 MNHNY, CDR2 SVGAGI (reference sequence). The CDR3 is 13 amino acids. V gave up 8 bases and J gave up 8 bases; unmatched junction bases: 6. CDR3 bases: TGTGCCAGCTGGGACAGCTTGGATTCACCCCTCCACTTT. Translated: CASWDSLDSPLHF.

The gene calls are TRBV7-2 and TRBJ2-7, with 9 bases matching TRBD2. The trim removed 1 base at V and 6 bases at J, leaving 19 bases unmatched. This CDR3 comprises 19 residues. Germline CDR1 reads SGHTA; CDR2 reads FQGNSA. In DNA form, the CDR3 reads TGTGCCAGCAGCTTAGGAGGGGGTAGCGGGGGAGCTCCAAGGGGCGAGCAGTACTTC. Translation gives CASSLGGGSGGAPRGEQYF.

The gene calls are TRBV15 and TRBJ2-7, with TRBD2 matching 13 bases. This CDR3 has 16 amino acids. Trimming cost V 0 bases and J 4 bases; bases outside gene matches: 3. Looked up from germline, CDR1 is LNHNV and CDR2 is YYDKDF (reference sequence). As DNA, the CDR3 is TGTGCCACCAGCAGAGATCGGACTAGCGGGGGTTACGAGCAGTACTTC. It is translated as CATSRDRTSGGYEQYF.

The V and J genes are TRBV10-3 and TRBJ2-2, with 9 nucleotides matching TRBD1. The CDR3 is 16 amino acids. V was clipped by 6 bases and J by 3 bases; unmatched bases: 8. Germline CDR1 is ENHRY and CDR2 is SYGVKD. CDR3 bases: TGTGCCATCAGAGGCTCGGGACAGGGACACACCGGGGAGCTGTTTTTT. This gives the protein CAIRGSGQGHTGELFF.

The chain carries TRBV10-3 and TRBJ1-1; 7 bases match TRBD1. From germline, CDR1 is ENHRY and CDR2 SYGVKD. With V trimmed by 1 base and J by 6 bases, 5 bases remained unmatched. The CDR3 spans 14 residues. CDR3 region: CAISEFTGTAEAFF. As DNA, the CDR3 is TGTGCCATCAGTGAGTTTACAGGGACAGCTGAAGCTTTCTTT.

The chain uses TRBV27 and TRBJ2-7; 9 bases are a match to TRBD2. The CDR3 covers 16 residues. Germline CDR1 reads MNHEY; CDR2 reads SMNVEV (reference sequence). J lost 7 bases, V lost 0 bases, and 10 bases had no gene match. DNA of the CDR3: TGTGCCAGCAGTTTATCCAGGACTAGCGTTCTCGAGGAGCAGTACTTC. Encoded protein: CASSLSRTSVLEEQYF.

Written as DNA, the CDR3 is TGTGCCAGCAGTTTATGGGACAGGGCAAATGAGCAGTTCTTC. As protein: CASSLWDRANEQFF. The chain employs TRBV28 and TRBJ2-1; 8 bases match TRBD1. V lost 0 bases and J lost 7; bases outside the gene matches: 2. Germline V gene lookup returns CDR1 MDHEN and CDR2 SYDVKM. The length of the CDR3 is 14 residues.

V is TRBV30 and J is TRBJ1-1; 11 bases line up with TRBD1. Germline V CDR1 and CDR2: GTSNPN, SVGIG (reference sequence). This CDR3 has 14 amino acids. CDR3 amino acids: CACFPGTGGPEAFF. The CDR3 DNA reads TGTGCATGCTTCCCCGGGACAGGGGGGCCGGAAGCTTTCTTT.

This clone was seen a few times. V and J are TRBV11-2 and TRBJ1-2; 12 nucleotides line up with TRBD1. The CDR3 contains 17 residues. With V trimmed by 4 bases and J by 3 bases, 9 bases remained unmatched. Germline V gene data show CDR1 as SGHAT and CDR2 as FQNNGV. The CDR3 DNA sequence: TGTGCCAGCAGCTCGGCCCCGGGACAGGGGGCAGACTATGGCTACACCTTC. Its translation is CASSSAPGQGADYGYTF.

CDR3 bases: TGTGCCAGCAGCCAAGAGAAGCCGATTACGCAGTATTTT. Its translation: CASSQEKPITQYF. The chain carries TRBV4-2 and TRBJ2-3; D not certain. Germline V lookup: CDR1 LGHNA, CDR2 YNFKEQ. V lost 0 bases and J 8 bases, leaving 9 bases between the germline ends. The CDR3 length is 13 residues.

This clone appeared once. The J gene is TRBJ2-5, the V gene TRBV5-6; 7 nucleotides align to TRBD1. The germline V gene has CDR1 SGHDT and CDR2 YYEEEE. Trimming at V came to 4 bases and at J to 5 bases, leaving 14 bases not matched to a gene. This CDR3 has 16 residues. CDR3 in amino acids: CASSQEPTGLEETQYF. Written as DNA, the CDR3 is TGTGCCAGCAGCCAGGAGCCGACAGGGCTTGAGGAGACCCAGTACTTC.

The rearrangement joins TRBV19 to TRBJ2-7; TRBD2 matches at 12 bases. The ends lost 3 bases at V and 6 bases at J; junction bases unmatched: 6. Germline V lookup: CDR1 LNHDA, CDR2 SQIVND (reference sequence). This CDR3 is 15 amino acids long. The CDR3 DNA sequence: TGTGCCAGTAGTATGACTAGCGGGAGACCCCTCGAGCAGTACTTC. Its translation: CASSMTSGRPLEQYF.